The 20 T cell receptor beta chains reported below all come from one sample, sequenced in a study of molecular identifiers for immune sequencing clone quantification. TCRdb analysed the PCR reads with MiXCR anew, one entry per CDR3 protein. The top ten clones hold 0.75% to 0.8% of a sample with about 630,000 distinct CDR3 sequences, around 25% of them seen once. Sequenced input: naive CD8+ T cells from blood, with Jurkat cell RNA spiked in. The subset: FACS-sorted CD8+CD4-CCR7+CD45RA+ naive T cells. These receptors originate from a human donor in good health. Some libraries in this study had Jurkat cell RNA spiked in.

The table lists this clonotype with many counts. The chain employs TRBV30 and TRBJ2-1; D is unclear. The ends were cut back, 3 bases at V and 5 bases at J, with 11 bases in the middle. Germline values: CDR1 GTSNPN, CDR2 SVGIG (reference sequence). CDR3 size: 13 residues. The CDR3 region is CAWSEPVDNEQFF. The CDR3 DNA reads TGTGCCTGGAGCGAGCCGGTAGACAATGAGCAGTTCTTC.

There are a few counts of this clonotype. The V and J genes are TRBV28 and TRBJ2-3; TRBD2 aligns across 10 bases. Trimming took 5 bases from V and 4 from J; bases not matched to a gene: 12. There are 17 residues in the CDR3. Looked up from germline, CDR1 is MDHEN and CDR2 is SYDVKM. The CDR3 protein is CASSASWGAGGPDTQYF. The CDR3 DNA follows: TGTGCCAGCAGTGCCTCGTGGGGAGCGGGAGGGCCAGATACGCAGTATTTT.

CDR3 DNA: TGTGCCAGCAGTTCCTTCGACAGAGCCGGGACCGGGGAGCTGTTTTTT. Its translation is CASSSFDRAGTGELFF. The gene calls are TRBV6-2 or TRBV6-3 and TRBJ2-2; a weak D match, TRBD1 (5 bases). V lost 4 bases to trimming and J lost 5 bases, with 17 bases between them. Germline lookup yields CDR1 MNHEY and CDR2 SVGEGT. The CDR3 runs 16 residues.

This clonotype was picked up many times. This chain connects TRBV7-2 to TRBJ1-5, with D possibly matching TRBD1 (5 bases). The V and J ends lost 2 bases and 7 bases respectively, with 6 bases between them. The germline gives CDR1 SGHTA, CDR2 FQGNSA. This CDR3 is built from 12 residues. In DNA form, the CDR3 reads TGTGCCAGCAGCTTAACAGGCCAGCCCCAGCATTTT. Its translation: CASSLTGQPQHF.

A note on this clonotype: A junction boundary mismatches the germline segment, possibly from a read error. CDR3 sequence reads: CATSYAPQEQYF. CDR3 nucleotide sequence: TGTGCCACCAGTTACGCTCCTCAGGAGCAGTACTTC. V is TRBV6-6 and J is TRBJ2-7; unclear D gene. In germline, CDR1 is MNHNY, CDR2 SVGAGI (reference sequence). The CDR3 loop spans 12 amino acids.

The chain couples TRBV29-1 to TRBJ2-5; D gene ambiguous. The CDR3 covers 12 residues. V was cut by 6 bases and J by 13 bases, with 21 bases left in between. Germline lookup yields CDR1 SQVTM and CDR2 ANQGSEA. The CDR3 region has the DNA TGCAGCGTGGCCCGGGCCCCCGCGCCCCCGTACTTC. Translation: CSVARAPAPPYF.

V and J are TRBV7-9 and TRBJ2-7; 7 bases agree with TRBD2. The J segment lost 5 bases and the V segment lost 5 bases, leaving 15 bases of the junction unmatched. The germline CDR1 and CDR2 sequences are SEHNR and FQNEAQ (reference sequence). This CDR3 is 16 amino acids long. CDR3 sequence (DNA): TGTGCCAGCAGCCCTATCCGGGCGGGGGTTTCGCACGAGCAGTACTTC. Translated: CASSPIRAGVSHEQYF.

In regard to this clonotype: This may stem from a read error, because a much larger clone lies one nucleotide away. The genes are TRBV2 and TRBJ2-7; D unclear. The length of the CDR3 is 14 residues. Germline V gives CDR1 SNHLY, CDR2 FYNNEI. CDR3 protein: CASSQSPTLYKQYF. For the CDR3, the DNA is TGTGCCAGCAGCCAGAGCCCGACACTCTACAAGCAGTACTTC.

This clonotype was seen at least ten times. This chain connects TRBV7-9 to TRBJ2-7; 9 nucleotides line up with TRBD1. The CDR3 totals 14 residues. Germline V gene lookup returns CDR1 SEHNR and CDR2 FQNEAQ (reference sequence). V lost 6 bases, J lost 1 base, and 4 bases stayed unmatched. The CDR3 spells CASSSDRGSYEQYF. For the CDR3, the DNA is TGTGCCAGCAGTTCAGACAGGGGGTCCTACGAGCAGTACTTC.

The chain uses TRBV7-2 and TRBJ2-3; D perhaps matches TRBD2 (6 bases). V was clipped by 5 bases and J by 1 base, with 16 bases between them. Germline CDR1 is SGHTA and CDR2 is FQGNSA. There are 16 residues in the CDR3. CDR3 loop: CASSGGVQRGTDTQYF. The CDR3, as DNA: TGTGCCAGCAGCGGTGGTGTCCAGCGGGGCACAGATACGCAGTATTTT. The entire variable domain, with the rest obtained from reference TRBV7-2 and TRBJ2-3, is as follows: GAGVSQSPSNKVTEKGKDVELRCDPISGHTALYWYRQSLGQGLEFLIYFQGNSAPDKSGLPSDRFSAERTGGSVSTLTIQRTQQEDSAVYLCASSGGVQRGTDTQYFGPGTRLTVL.

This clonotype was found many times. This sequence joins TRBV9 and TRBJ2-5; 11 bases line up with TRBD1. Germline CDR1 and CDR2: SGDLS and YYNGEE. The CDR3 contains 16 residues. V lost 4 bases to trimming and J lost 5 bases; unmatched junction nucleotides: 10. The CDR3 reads CASSLRDRGTGETQYF. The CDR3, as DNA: TGTGCCAGCAGCCTAAGGGACAGGGGGACTGGGGAGACCCAGTACTTC.

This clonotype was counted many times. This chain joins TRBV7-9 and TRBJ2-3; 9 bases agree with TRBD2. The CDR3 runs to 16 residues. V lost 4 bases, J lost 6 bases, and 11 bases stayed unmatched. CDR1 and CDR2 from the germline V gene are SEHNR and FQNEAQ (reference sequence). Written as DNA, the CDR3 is TGTGCCAGCAGCTCGACACTAGCGGGCCCCCCGGATACGCAGTATTTT. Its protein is CASSSTLAGPPDTQYF.

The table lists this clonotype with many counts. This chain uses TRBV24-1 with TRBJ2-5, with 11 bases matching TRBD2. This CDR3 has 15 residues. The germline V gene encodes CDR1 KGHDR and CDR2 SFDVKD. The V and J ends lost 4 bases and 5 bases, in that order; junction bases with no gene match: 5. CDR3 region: CATSELTSGVETQYF. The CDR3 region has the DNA TGTGCCACCAGTGAGTTGACTAGCGGGGTGGAGACCCAGTACTTC.

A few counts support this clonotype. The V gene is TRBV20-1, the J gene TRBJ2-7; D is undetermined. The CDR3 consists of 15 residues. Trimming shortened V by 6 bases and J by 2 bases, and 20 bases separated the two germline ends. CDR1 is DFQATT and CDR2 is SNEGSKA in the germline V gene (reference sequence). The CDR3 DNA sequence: TGCAGTGCCCGATGGGGTATAGTCTTCCCCTACGAGCAGTACTTC. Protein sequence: CSARWGIVFPYEQYF.

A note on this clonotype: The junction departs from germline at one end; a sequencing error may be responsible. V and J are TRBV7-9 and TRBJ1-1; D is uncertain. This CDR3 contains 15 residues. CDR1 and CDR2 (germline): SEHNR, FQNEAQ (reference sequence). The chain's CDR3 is CASSLVTVMNTGAFF. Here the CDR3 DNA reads TGTGCCAGCAGCTTAGTAACGGTTATGAACACTGGAGCTTTCTTT.

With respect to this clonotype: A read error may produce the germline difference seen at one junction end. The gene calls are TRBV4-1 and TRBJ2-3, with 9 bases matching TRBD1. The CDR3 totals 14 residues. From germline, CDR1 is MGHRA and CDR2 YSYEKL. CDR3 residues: CARSQGQGIDTQYF. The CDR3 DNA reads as TGCGCCCGCAGCCAGGGACAGGGTATTGATACGCAGTATTTT.

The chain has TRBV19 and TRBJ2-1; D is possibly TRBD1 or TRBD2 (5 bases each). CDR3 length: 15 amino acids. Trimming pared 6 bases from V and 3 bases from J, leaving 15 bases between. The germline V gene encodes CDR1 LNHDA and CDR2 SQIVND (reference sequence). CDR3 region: CASSTGTINYNEQFF. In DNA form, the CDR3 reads TGTGCCAGTAGCACCGGGACCATAAACTACAATGAGCAGTTCTTC.

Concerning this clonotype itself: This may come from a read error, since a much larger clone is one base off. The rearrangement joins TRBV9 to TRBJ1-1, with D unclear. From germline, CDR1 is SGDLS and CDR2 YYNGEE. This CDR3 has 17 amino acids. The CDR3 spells CASSPAPGHIMNTEAIF. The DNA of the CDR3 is TGTGCCAGCAGCCCCGCTCCCGGCCACATCATGAACACTGAAGCTATCTTT.

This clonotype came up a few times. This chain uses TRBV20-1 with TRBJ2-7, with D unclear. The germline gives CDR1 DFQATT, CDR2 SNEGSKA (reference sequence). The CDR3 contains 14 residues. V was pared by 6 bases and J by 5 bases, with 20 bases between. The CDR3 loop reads CSATEQTPVNEQYF. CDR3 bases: TGCAGTGCGACGGAACAGACCCCCGTCAACGAGCAGTACTTC.

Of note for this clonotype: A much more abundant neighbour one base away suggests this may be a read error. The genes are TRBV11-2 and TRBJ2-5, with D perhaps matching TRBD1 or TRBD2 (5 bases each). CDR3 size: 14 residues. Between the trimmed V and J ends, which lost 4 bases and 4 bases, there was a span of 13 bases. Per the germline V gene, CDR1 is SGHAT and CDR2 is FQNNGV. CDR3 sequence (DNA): TGTGCCAGCAGCTCGCCGCAGGGACGAGAGACCCAGTACTTC. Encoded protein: CASSSPQGRETQYF.